The rows below give T cell receptor beta chains drawn from one sample of a study of T cell responses to AZD1222 COVID-19 vaccine. TCRdb keeps only in-frame clones here, not all; method: immunoSEQ multiplex PCR. This sample has roughly 77,000 clones, with 85% to 95% found just once. Specimen: peripheral blood, collected on day 0 of AZD1222 vaccination. These receptor sequences come from an adult in good health. Both conserved end residues are part of each CDR3. Fields, in order: V gene, clone size, D gene, J gene, CDR3 protein, CDR3 DNA. A D gene is named only where the DNA matches it firmly. Clone size appears in some rows only: once, few, many, or a class for an expanded clone.

TRBV28	-	TRBD2	TRBJ2-7	CASRRSGDSYEQYF	TGTGCCAGCAGAAGAAGCGGGGACTCCTACGAGCAGTACTTC
TRBV9	-	-	TRBJ2-7	CASSDGRGQGNPYEQYF	TGTGCCAGCAGTGATGGGCGGGGGCAGGGGAACCCCTACGAGCAGTACTTC
TRBV7-7	once	-	TRBJ2-1	CASSLGGQGYNEQFF	TGTGCTAGCAGCTTAGGCGGCCAGGGTTACAATGAGCAGTTCTTC
TRBV9	-	-	TRBJ1-4	CASGQRGEKLFF	TGTGCCAGCGGACAAAGGGGGGAAAAACTGTTTTTT
TRBV30	-	-	TRBJ1-5	CAWSGAGNQPQHF	TGTGCCTGGTCGGGGGCGGGAAATCAGCCCCAGCATTTT
TRBV5-1	-	TRBD1	TRBJ1-1	CASSHDRVNTEAFF	TGCGCCAGCAGTCACGACAGGGTAAACACTGAAGCTTTCTTT
TRBV7-6	few	-	TRBJ1-5	CASSPEGVRGQPQHF	TGTGCCAGCAGCCCCGAGGGGGTACGGGGACAGCCCCAGCATTTT
TRBV15	-	-	TRBJ1-5	CATSRVGYSGAFSNQPQHF	TGTGCCACCAGCAGAGTGGGTTACAGCGGGGCCTTTAGCAATCAGCCCCAGCATTTT
TRBV7-2	-	-	TRBJ2-7	CASSLNYEQYF	TGTGCCAGCAGCTTAAACTACGAGCAGTACTTC
TRBV11-2	-	-	TRBJ2-1	CASSLRAGVYNEQFF	TGTGCCAGCAGCCTCCGGGCAGGCGTCTACAATGAGCAGTTCTTC
TRBV9	-	-	TRBJ1-3	CASSVAPGNTIYF	TGTGCCAGCAGCGTAGCTCCTGGAAACACCATATATTTT
TRBV18	-	-	TRBJ1-1	CASSPELGKAEAFF	TGTGCCAGCTCACCTGAGTTAGGTAAGGCTGAAGCTTTCTTT
TRBV24-1	-	-	TRBJ2-7	CATSDTGAGLREQYF	TGTGCCACCAGTGACACCGGTGCGGGTTTGAGAGAGCAGTACTTC
TRBV24-1	-	-	TRBJ2-5	CATSALGQQETQYF	TGTGCCACCAGTGCCCTCGGACAGCAAGAGACCCAGTACTTC
TRBV24-1	once	TRBD1	TRBJ2-7	CATSDSTGDEQYF	TGTGCCACCAGTGATTCAACAGGGGACGAGCAGTACTTC
TRBV7-2	once	-	TRBJ1-4	CASSPGTLVANEKLFF	TGTGCCAGCAGCCCGGGGACCTTAGTCGCTAATGAAAAACTGTTTTTT
TRBV5-4	-	-	TRBJ1-1	CASSLAMGVLNTEAFF	TGTGCCAGCAGCTTGGCCATGGGGGTCCTGAACACTGAAGCTTTCTTT
TRBV5-6	-	TRBD2	TRBJ2-7	CASSVGLAGALSYEQYF	TGTGCCAGCAGCGTGGGACTAGCGGGGGCCCTCTCCTACGAGCAGTACTTC
TRBV7-9	-	-	TRBJ2-4	CASSLAGVGIQYF	TGTGCCAGCAGCTTAGCGGGGGTTGGCATTCAGTACTTC
TRBV6-5	few	-	TRBJ2-3	CASRVKGTDTQYF	TGTGCCAGCAGGGTTAAGGGCACAGATACGCAGTATTTT
TRBV6-5	-	-	TRBJ1-5	CASRKRLQRDQPQHF	TGTGCCAGCAGGAAGAGACTCCAGCGGGATCAGCCCCAGCATTTT
TRBV6-1	-	-	TRBJ1-2	CASSERGHGYTF	TGTGCCAGCAGTGAAAGAGGGCATGGCTACACCTTC
TRBV28	-	-	TRBJ1-1	CASSLSGLGDTEAFF	TGTGCCAGCAGTTTATCCGGTTTAGGCGACACTGAAGCTTTCTTT
TRBV29-1	-	-	TRBJ1-2	CSVERGVGYTF	TGCAGCGTTGAACGAGGGGTTGGCTACACCTTC
TRBV7-6	-	-	TRBJ1-3	CASSFYQGRSGNTIYF	TGTGCCAGCAGCTTTTACCAGGGGAGGTCTGGAAACACCATATATTTT
TRBV6-5	-	TRBD1	TRBJ2-1	CASSPRDSSYNEQFF	TGTGCCAGCAGTCCCCGGGACAGCTCCTACAATGAGCAGTTCTTC
TRBV6-6	-	-	TRBJ1-5	CASSLGSDNQPQHF	TGTGCCAGCAGTTTAGGGTCTGATAATCAGCCCCAGCATTTT
TRBV6-5	-	-	TRBJ2-5	CASSVGPREETQYF	TGTGCCAGCAGCGTGGGACCGAGGGAGGAGACCCAGTACTTC
TRBV7-9	-	-	TRBJ1-1	CASSFGATEAFF	TGTGCCAGCAGCTTCGGGGCCACTGAAGCTTTCTTT
TRBV10-3	-	-	TRBJ2-7	CAISERQGGHEQYF	TGTGCCATCAGTGAGCGGCAGGGTGGCCACGAGCAGTACTTC
TRBV6-2/TRBV6-3	-	-	TRBJ1-2	CASSPTGPANYGYTF	TGTGCCAGCAGCCCCACCGGTCCAGCTAACTATGGCTACACCTTC
TRBV3-1/TRBV3-2	once	-	TRBJ2-1	CASSQPHGGKDEQFF	TGTGCCAGCAGCCAACCCCACGGCGGGAAGGATGAGCAGTTCTTC
TRBV20-1	-	TRBD1	TRBJ1-5	CSASETGGRSNQPQHF	TGCAGTGCTAGTGAGACAGGGGGCCGTAGCAATCAGCCCCAGCATTTT
TRBV3-1/TRBV3-2	-	TRBD2	TRBJ2-1	CASSQRGGHNEQFF	TGTGCCAGCAGCCAGCGGGGGGGACACAATGAGCAGTTCTTC
TRBV29-1	-	-	TRBJ1-1	CSGTTGEAFF	TGCAGCGGAACTACAGGGGAAGCTTTCTTT
TRBV7-2	-	TRBD2	TRBJ2-7	CASRSNKRGGPGEQYF	TGTGCCAGCAGGTCGAACAAGCGGGGGGGCCCGGGCGAGCAGTACTTC
TRBV30	-	-	TRBJ1-4	CAWSPLAGRNEKLFF	TGTGCCTGGAGTCCATTGGCAGGGCGGAATGAAAAACTGTTTTTT
TRBV24-1	-	-	TRBJ1-5	CATSPQGRSNQPQHF	TGTGCCACCAGTCCCCAGGGGAGAAGCAATCAGCCCCAGCATTTT
TRBV5-1	-	-	TRBJ1-2	CASSPGTNYGYTF	TGCGCCAGCAGCCCCGGGACTAACTATGGCTACACCTTC
TRBV27	-	TRBD2	TRBJ2-2	CASSSGGTGELFF	TGTGCCAGCAGTTCGGGGGGTACCGGGGAGCTGTTTTTT
TRBV19	-	-	TRBJ2-1	CASTPSAEISYNEQFF	TGTGCCAGTACCCCCTCTGCGGAGATCTCCTACAATGAGCAGTTCTTC
TRBV5-1	few	-	TRBJ2-3	CASSLQPLSTDTQYF	TGCGCCAGCAGCTTGCAGCCTCTTTCCACAGATACGCAGTATTTT
TRBV7-8	-	TRBD1	TRBJ1-5	CASSLGWAGGQPQHF	TGTGCCAGCAGCTTAGGATGGGCAGGGGGTCAGCCCCAGCATTTT